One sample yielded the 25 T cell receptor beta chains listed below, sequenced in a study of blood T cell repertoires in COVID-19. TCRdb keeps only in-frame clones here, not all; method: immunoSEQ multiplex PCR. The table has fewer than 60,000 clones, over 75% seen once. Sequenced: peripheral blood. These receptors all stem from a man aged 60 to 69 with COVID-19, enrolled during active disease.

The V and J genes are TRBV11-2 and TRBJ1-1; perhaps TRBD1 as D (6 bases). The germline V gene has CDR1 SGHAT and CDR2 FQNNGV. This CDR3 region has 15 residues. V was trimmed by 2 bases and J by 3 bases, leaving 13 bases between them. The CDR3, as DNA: TGTGCCAGCAGCTTATTAAGGGGGGGCGACACTGAAGCTTTCTTT. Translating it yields CASSLLRGGDTEAFF.

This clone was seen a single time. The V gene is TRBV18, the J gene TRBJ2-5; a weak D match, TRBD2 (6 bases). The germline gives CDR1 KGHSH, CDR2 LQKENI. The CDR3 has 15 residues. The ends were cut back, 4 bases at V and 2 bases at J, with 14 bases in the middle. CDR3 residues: CASSLKAGGQETQYF. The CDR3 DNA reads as TGTGCCAGCTCACTTAAAGCGGGCGGTCAAGAGACCCAGTACTTC.

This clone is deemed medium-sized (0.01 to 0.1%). Written as DNA, the CDR3 is TGTGCCAGCAGTCAGGCTTTGGGCACTGAAGCTTTCTTT. Protein sequence: CASSQALGTEAFF. The J gene is TRBJ1-1, the V gene TRBV7-9; D is unclear. This CDR3 spans 13 amino acids. The germline V gene has CDR1 SEHNR and CDR2 FQNEAQ (reference sequence). Trimming removed 6 bases from V and 4 bases from J, with 12 bases in between.

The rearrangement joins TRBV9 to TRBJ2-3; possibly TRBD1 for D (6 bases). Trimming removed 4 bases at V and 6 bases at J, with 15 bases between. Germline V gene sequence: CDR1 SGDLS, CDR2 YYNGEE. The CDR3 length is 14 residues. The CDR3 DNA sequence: TGTGCCAGCAGCTTACCACAGGGTTCCGATACGCAGTATTTT. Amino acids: CASSLPQGSDTQYF.

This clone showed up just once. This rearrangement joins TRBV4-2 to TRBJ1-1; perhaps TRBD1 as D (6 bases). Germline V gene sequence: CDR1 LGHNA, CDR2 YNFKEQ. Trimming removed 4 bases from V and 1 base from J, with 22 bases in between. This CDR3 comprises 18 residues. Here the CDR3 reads CASSRDERGTPKNTEAFF. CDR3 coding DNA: TGTGCCAGCAGCCGCGACGAGCGGGGGACACCCAAGAACACTGAAGCTTTCTTT.

The DNA of the CDR3 is TGTGCCAGCCACACGGATGGGGGGTCTGCTGAAGCTTTCTTT. Protein sequence: CASHTDGGSAEAFF. The chain has TRBV19 and TRBJ1-1; possibly TRBD1 for D (5 bases). Germline lookup yields CDR1 LNHDA and CDR2 SQIVND (reference sequence). Trimming took 9 bases from V and 6 from J, leaving 20 bases between them. The CDR3 covers 14 residues.

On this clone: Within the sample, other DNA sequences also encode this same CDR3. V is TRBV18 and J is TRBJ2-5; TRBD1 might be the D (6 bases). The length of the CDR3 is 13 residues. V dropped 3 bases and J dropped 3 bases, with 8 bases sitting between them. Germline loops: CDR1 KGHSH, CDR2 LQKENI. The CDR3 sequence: CASSPGQKETQYF. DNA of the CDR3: TGTGCCAGCTCACCGGGACAAAAAGAGACCCAGTACTTC.

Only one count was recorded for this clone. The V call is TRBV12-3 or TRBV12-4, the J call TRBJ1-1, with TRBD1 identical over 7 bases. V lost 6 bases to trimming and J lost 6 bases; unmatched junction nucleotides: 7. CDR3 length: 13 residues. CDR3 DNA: TGTGCCAGCAGCAAACAGGGGAGCCCTGAAGCTTTCTTT. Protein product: CASSKQGSPEAFF.

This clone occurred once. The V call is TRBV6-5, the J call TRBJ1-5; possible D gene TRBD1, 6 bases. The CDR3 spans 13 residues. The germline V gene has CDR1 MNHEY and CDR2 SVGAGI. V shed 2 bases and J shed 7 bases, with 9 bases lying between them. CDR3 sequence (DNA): TGTGCCAGCAGTTACACAGGGACACAGCCCCAGCATTTT. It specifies CASSYTGTQPQHF.

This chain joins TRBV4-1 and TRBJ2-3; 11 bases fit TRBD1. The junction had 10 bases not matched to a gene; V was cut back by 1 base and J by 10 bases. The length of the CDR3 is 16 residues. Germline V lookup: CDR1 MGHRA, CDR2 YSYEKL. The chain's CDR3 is CASSQGDRGSLVPQYF. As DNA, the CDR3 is TGCGCCAGCAGCCAAGGGGACAGGGGGTCCCTCGTCCCGCAGTATTTT.

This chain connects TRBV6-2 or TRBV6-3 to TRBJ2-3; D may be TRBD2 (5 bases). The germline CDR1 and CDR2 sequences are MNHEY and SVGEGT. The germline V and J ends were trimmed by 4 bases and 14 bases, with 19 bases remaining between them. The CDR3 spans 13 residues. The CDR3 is CASSFIGLPGPYF. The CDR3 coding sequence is TGTGCCAGCAGTTTTATTGGACTCCCGGGTCCGTATTTT.

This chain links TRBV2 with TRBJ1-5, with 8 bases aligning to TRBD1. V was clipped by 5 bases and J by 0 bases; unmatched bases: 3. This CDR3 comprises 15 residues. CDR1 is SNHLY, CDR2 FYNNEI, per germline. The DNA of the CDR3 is TGTGCCAGCAGTTTACAGGGGGTTAGCAATCAGCCCCAGCATTTT. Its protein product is CASSLQGVSNQPQHF.

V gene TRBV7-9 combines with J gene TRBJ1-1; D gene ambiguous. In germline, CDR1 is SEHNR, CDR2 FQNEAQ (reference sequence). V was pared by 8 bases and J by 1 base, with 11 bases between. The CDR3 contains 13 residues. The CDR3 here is CASLYTGNTEAFF. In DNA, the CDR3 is TGTGCCAGCCTTTACACGGGGAACACTGAAGCTTTCTTT. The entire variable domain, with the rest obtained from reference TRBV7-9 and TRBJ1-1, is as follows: DTGVSQNPRHKITKRGQNVTFRCDPISEHNRLYWYRQTLGQGPEFLTYFQNEAQLEKSRLLSDRFSAERPKGSFSTLEIQRTEQGDSAMYLCASLYTGNTEAFFGQGTRLTVV.

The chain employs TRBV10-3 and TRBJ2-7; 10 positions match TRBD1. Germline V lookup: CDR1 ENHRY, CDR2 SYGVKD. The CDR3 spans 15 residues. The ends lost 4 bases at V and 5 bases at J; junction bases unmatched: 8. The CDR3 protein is CAISGPGTGAHEQYF. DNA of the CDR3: TGTGCCATCAGTGGACCCGGGACAGGGGCCCACGAGCAGTACTTC.

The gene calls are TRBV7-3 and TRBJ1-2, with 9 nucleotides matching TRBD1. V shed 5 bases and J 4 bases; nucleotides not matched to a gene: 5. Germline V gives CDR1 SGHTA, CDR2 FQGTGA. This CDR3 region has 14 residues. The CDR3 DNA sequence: TGTGCCAGCAGCACGGGACAGGGTAGCTATGGCTACACCTTC. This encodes CASSTGQGSYGYTF. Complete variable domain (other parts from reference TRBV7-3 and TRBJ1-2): GAGVSQTPSNKVTEKGKYVELRCDPISGHTALYWYRQSLGQGPEFLIYFQGTGAADDSGLPNDRFFAVRPEGSVSTLKIQRTERGDSAVYLCASSTGQGSYGYTFGSGTRLTVV.

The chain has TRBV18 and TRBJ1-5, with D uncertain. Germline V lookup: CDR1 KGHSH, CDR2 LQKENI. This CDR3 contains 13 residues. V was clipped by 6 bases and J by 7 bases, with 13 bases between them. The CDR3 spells CASSPLELQPQHF. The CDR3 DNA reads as TGTGCCAGCTCCCCCCTGGAGTTGCAGCCCCAGCATTTT.

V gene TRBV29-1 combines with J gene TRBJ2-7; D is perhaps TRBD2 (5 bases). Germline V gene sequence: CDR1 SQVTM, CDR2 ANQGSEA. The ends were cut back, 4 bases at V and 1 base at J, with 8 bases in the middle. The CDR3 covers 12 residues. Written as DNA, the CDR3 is TGCAGCGTTGTAGGCGGGTCCTACGAGCAGTACTTC. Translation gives CSVVGGSYEQYF.

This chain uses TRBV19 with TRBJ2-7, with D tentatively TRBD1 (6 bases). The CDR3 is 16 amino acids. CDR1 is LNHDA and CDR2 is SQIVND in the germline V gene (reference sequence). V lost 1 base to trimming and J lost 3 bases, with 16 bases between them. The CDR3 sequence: CASSIGARRTDYEQYF. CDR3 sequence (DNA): TGTGCCAGTAGTATAGGTGCGCGACGGACAGACTACGAGCAGTACTTC.

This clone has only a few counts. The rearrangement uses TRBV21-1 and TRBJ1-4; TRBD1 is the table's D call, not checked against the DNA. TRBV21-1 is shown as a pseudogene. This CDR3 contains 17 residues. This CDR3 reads CASSKEDRPTTNEKLFF. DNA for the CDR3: TGTGCCAGCAGCAAAGAGGACAGGCCCACAACTAATGAAAAACTGTTTTTT.

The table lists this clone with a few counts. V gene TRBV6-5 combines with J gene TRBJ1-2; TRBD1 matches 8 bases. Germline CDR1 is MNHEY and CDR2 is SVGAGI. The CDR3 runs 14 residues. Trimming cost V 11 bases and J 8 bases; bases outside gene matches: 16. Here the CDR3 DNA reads TGTGCCGGACTACCAACCCACAGGGGGACCGGCTACACCTTC. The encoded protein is CAGLPTHRGTGYTF.

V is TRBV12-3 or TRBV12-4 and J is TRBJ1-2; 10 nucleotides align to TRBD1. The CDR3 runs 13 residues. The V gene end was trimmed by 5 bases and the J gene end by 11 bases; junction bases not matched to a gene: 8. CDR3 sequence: CASSRGQGMWYTF. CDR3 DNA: TGTGCCAGCAGTCGGGGACAGGGGATGTGGTACACCTTC.

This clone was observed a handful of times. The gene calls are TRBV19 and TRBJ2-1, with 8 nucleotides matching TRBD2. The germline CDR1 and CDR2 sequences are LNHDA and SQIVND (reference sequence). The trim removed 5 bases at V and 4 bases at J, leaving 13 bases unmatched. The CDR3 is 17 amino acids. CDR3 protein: CASSDRTSGRLYNEQFF. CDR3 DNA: TGTGCCAGTAGTGATCGAACTAGCGGAAGACTTTACAATGAGCAGTTCTTC.

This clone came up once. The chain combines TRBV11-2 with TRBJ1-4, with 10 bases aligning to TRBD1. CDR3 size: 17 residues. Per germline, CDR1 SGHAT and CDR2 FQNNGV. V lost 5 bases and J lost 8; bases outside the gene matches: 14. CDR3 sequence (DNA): TGTGCCAGCAGCACTCCGCTAGGGACAGGGGAGGAGGAAAAACTGTTTTTT. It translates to CASSTPLGTGEEEKLFF.

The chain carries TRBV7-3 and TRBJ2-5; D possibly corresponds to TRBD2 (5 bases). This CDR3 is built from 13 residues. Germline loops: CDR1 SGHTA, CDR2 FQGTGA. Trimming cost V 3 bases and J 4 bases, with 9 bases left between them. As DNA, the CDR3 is TGTGCCAGCAGCTTTGGAGGCGGAGAGACCCAGTACTTC. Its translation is CASSFGGGETQYF.

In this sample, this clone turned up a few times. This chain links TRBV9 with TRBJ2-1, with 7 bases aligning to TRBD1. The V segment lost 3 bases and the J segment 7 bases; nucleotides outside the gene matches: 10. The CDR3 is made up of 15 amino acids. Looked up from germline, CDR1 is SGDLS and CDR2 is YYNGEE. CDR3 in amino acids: CASSGTTGFGNEQFF. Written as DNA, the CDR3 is TGTGCCAGCAGCGGGACGACAGGGTTTGGGAATGAGCAGTTCTTC.